This T cell receptor (beta chain) was profiled in a study of T cells in Graves' hyperthyroidism and ophthalmopathy. Study information: Staff took peripheral blood when the initial diagnosis was made, before any treatment began.

Ten or more counts support this clonotype. No antigen is known for it. Study-wide points: Ophthalmopathy and stable hyperthyroidism were separated by a 13 V-J model. Peripheral blood also featured most of the thyroid clonotypes expanded above 0.001.

Patients aged 18 to 65 had newly diagnosed hyperthyroidism lasting under 2 months. The CDR3 regions of TCR beta were amplified from RNA transcripts. The HTBI primer set served for first-round RT-PCR of the TCR CDR3. One entry per CDR3 protein, called by TCRdb with MiXCR from the multiplex PCR reads. The data show about 420,000 distinct CDR3 sequences, 15% to 17% seen once. Per germline, CDR1 SEHNR and CDR2 FQNEAQ (reference sequence). Deletions cut 1 base from V and 3 bases from J, with 10 bases between. The CDR3 is 14 amino acids. The sequencing sample was made of blood. The V and J genes are TRBV7-9 and TRBJ2-7; perhaps D is TRBD1 or TRBD2 (5 bases each). The clonotype comes from a woman aged 18-29 years with Graves' hyperthyroidism. The CDR3 DNA reads TGTGCCAGCAGCTTAGTGGGGGATAGCTACGAGCAGTACTTC. This sequence encodes CASSLVGDSYEQYF.